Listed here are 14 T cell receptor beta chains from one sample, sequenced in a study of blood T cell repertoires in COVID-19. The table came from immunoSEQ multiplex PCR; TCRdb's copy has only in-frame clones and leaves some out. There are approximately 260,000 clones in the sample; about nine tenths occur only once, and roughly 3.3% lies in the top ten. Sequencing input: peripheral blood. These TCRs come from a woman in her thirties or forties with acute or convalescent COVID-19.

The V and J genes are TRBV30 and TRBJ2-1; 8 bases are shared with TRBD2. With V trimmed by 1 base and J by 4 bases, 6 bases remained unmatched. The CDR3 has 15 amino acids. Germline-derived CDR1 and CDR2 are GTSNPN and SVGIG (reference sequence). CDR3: CAWSGISGAYNEQFF. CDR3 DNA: TGTGCCTGGAGTGGGATTAGCGGGGCTTACAATGAGCAGTTCTTC. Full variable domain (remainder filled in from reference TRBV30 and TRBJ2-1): SQTIHQWPATLVQPVGSPLSLECTVEGTSNPNLYWYRQAAGRGLQLLFYSVGIGQISSEVPQNLSASRPQDRQFILSSKKLLLSDSGFYLCAWSGISGAYNEQFFGPGTRLTVL.

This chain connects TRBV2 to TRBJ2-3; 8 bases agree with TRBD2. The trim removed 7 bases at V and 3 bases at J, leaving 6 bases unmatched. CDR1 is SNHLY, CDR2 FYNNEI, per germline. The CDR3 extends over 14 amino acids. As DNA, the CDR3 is TGTGCCAGCATTTGGACTAGCCCGACAGATACGCAGTATTTT. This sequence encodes CASIWTSPTDTQYF. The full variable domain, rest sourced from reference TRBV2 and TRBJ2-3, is EPEVTQTPSHQVTQMGQEVILRCVPISNHLYFYWYRQILGQKVEFLVSFYNNEISEKSEIFDDQFSVERPDGSNFTLKIRSTKLEDSAMYFCASIWTSPTDTQYFGPGTRLTVL.

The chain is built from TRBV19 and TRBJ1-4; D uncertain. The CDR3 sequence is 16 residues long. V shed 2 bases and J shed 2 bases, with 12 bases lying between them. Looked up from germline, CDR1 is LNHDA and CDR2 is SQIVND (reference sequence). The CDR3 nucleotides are TGTGCCAGTAGTATAACTTCAGGCTACACTAATGAAAAACTGTTTTTT. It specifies CASSITSGYTNEKLFF.

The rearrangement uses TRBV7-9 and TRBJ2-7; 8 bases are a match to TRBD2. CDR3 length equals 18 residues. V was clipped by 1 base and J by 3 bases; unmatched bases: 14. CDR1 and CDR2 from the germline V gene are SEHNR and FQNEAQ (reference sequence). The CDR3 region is CASSLVAGLTHFLYEQYV. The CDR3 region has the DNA TGTGCCAGCAGCTTAGTAGCGGGACTAACCCATTTTCTCTACGAGCAGTACGTC.

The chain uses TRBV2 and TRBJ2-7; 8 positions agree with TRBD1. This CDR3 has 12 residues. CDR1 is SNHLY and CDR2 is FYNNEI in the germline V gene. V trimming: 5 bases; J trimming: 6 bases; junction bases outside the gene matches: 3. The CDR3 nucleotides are TGTGCCAGCAGTCCGACAGGGGTCGAGCAGTACGTC. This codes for CASSPTGVEQYV.

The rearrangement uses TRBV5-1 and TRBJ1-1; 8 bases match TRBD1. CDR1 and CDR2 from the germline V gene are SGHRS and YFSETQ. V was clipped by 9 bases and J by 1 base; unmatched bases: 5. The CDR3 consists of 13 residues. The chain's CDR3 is CATRTGQNTEAFF. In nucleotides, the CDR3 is TGCGCCACTAGGACAGGGCAGAACACTGAAGCTTTCTTT.

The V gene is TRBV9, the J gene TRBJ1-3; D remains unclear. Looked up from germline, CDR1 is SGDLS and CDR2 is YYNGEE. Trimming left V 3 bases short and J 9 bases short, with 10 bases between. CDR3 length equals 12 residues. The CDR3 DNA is TGTGCCAGCAGCGCTCGGGAGGGCACCATATATTTT. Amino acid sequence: CASSAREGTIYF.

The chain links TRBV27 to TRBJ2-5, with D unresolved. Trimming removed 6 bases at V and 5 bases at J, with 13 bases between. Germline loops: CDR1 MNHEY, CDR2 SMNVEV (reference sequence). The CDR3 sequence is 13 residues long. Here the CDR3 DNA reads TGTGCCAGCAGATCGGGTAGCCGGGAGACCCAGTACTTC. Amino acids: CASRSGSRETQYF.

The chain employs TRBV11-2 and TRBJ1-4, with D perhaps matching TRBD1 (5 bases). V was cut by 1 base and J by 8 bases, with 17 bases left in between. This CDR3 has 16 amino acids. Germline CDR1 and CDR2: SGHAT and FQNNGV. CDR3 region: CASSLVSRSPGEKLFF. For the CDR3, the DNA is TGTGCCAGCAGCTTAGTTAGTCGGAGTCCAGGGGAAAAACTGTTTTTT.

The CDR3 coding sequence is TGTGCCAGCAGGGGGTTCGGGACAGGGGGCTTCGAGCAGTACGTC. Protein sequence: CASRGFGTGGFEQYV. This chain connects TRBV6-5 to TRBJ2-7, with TRBD1 matching over 12 bases. The CDR3 is 15 residues long. The trim removed 6 bases at V and 6 bases at J, leaving 9 bases unmatched. CDR1 is MNHEY and CDR2 is SVGAGI in the germline V gene.

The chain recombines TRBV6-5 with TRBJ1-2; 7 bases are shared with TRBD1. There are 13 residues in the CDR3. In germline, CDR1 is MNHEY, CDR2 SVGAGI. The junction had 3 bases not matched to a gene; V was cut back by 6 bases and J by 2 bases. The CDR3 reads CASSPGGNYGYTF. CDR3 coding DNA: TGTGCCAGCAGCCCAGGGGGGAACTATGGCTACACCTTC.

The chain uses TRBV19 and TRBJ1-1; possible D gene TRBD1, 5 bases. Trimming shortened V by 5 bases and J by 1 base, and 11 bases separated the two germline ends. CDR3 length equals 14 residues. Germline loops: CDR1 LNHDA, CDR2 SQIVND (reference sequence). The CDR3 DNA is TGTGCCAGTAGTCTTGGACAACCGAACACTGAAGCTTTCTTT. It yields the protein CASSLGQPNTEAFF.

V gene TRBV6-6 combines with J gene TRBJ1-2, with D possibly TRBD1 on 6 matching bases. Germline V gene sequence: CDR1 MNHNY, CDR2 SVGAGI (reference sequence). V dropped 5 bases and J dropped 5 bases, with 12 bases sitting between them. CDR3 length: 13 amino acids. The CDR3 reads CASSTQGTYGYTF. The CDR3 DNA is TGTGCCAGCAGTACCCAGGGGACGTATGGCTACACCTTC.

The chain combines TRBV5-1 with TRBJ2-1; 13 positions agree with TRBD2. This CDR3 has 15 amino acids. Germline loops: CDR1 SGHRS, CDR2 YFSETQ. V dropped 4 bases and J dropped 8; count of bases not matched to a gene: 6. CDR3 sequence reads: CASSKGLAGRDEQFF. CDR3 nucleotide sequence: TGCGCCAGCAGCAAGGGACTAGCGGGGAGGGATGAGCAGTTCTTC. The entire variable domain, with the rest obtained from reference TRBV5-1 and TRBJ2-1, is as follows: KAGVTQTPRYLIKTRGQQVTLSCSPISGHRSVSWYQQTPGQGLQFLFEYFSETQRNKGNFPGRFSGRQFSNSRSEMNVSTLELGDSALYLCASSKGLAGRDEQFFGPGTRLTVL.